This entry describes one T cell receptor (beta chain). This specimen comes from a study of blood T cells in healthy people across ages. With 4 bases removed from V and 6 bases from J, the gap between germline ends came to 13 bases. Germline V gene data show CDR1 as SGHRS and CDR2 as YFSETQ. This CDR3 comprises 13 residues. It was with a sample-barcoded 5' primer and a J-beta primer mix that a second PCR of about 7 to 12 cycles was run. TCRdb reprocessed the 5' RACE reads via MiXCR and lists one record per CDR3 protein. This table has fewer than 800,000 distinct CDR3 sequences, roughly 25% appearing once. This same sample was also part of a study on T cells of mothers and their children.

The sample consisted of blood. This receptor was obtained from a boy younger than 18 in good health. The chain combines TRBV5-1 with TRBJ1-2; a weak D match, TRBD1 (5 bases). In DNA form, the CDR3 reads TGCGCCAGCAGCACGGGGACCCGGAATGGCTACACCTTC. Translation: CASSTGTRNGYTF.